Reported below is one TCR beta chain. Its antigen specificity is not known. Qualities for individual bases were not recorded, and no much larger clone is one base off. TCRbeta CDR3 regions were amplified from genomic DNA by means of the immunoSEQ Assay, a bias-controlled multiplex PCR. From the authors' description of their analysis: Nucleated cell counts per sample were estimated from amplification of reference gene primers within the assay. To quantify the absolute abundance of each unique TCRbeta CDR3 rearrangement, sequence reads were collapsed and filtered. For each sample, productive Simpson clonality was calculated as the square root of Simpson's diversity index over productive rearrangements. Here the immuneACCESS table is served through TCRdb, limited to in-frame sequences with V and J called. Missing clones are a known gap in these copies; in checked studies unresolved V genes cover under half, and the rest lacks a known reason. D and trimming come from the DNA, and the V and J calls and clone size come from that table. For this sample the table gives fewer than 250,000 clones, of which 80% to 90% were detected only once. The ten largest clones represent more than 7% of the sample.

Participants in the prospective study were aged roughly 18 to 89 years, lived in 24 United States geographic areas, and enrolled through a virtual design. In the prospective study, cohorts were assigned on the basis of participant-reported clinical history obtained from a screening survey and a study questionnaire. In the prospective study, mobile phlebotomists collected whole blood, serum and a nasopharyngeal or oropharyngeal swab from each participant. Prospective study participants could optionally give additional blood draws and questionnaires over an approximately 2-month period. Blood samples from the prospective study were shipped frozen or at room temperature prior to DNA extraction. The sample belongs to a study of blood T cell repertoires in COVID-19 (dated by TCRdb to about 2020). Study-level background: Recovered participants in ImmuneRACE Cohort 3 were defined by two consecutive negative NP/OP PCR tests, clearance by a healthcare professional, or resolution of symptoms. Collaborator samples came from the United States, Italy and Spain and covered acute and convalescent phases of COVID-19. The prospective study material was composed of cDNA or gDNA derived from T cells, B-cell-depleted T cells, or PBMCs. Deeply sampled blood TCRbeta repertoires from subjects exposed to, actively infected with, or recovered from COVID-19 were included in the dataset. The repertoires were released in a freely available public database intended as a resource for research on the immune response to SARS-CoV-2. Samples were obtained from the ongoing ImmuneRACE study (first 160 participants) and from over a thousand subjects provided by 6 global collaborators. A de-identified subject ID, COVID-19 status, age in years and sex were almost always included in the sample metadata. HLA class I and class II types, where available, came from metadata supplied by the sample provider rather than from assay-based typing. Summary of the overall study and its limitations: Clinical and demographic metadata were provided uncurated, with the amount varying by source and participant.

The sample comprised PBMCs or T cells enriched from blood (not recorded which). The receptor was isolated from a young man in a cohort exposed to, infected with or recovered from COVID-19 (not recorded which).

The nucleotide sequence reads TGTGCCAGCAGCGTAGACGGGCGGGAGGGACACGAGCAGTACTTC. This translates into CASSVDGREGHEQYF. The chain was built from TRBV9 and TRBJ2-7; TRBD2 lines up with 9 middle nucleotides. V ends up 0 bases short and J 5 bases short, with an unmatched junction base count of 6. The CDR3 spans 15 residues, from the cysteine through the phenylalanine. Only the CDR3 portion is preserved as DNA: 45 bases, with reading frame beginning at the first base. CDR1 and CDR2 are read off the germline V gene as SGDLS and YYNGEE.